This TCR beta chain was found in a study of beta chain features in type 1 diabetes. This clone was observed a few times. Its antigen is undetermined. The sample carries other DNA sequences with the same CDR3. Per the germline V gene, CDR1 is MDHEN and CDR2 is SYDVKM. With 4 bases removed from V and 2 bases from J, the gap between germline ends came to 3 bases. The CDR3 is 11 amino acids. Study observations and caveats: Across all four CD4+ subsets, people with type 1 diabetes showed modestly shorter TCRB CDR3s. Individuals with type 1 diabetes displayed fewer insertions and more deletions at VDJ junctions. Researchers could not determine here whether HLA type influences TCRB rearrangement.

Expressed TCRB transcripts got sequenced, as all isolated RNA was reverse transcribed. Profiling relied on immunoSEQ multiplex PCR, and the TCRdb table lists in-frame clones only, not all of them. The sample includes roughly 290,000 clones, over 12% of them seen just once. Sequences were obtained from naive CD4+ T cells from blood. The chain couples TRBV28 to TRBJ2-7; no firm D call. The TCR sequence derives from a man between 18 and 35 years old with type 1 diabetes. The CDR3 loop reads CASSSPYEQYF. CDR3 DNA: TGTGCCAGCAGTTCTCCCTACGAGCAGTACTTC.